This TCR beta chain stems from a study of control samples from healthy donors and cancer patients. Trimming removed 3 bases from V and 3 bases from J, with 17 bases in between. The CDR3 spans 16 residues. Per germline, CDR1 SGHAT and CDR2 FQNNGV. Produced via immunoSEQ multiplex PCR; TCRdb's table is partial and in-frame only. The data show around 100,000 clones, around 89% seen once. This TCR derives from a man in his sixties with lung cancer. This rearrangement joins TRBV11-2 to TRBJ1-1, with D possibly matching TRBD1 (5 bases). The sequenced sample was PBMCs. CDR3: CASSFMGRGDYTEAFF. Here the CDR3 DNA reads TGTGCCAGCAGCTTTATGGGGCGTGGGGACTACACTGAAGCTTTCTTT. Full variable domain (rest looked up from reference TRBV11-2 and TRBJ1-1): EAGVAQSPRYKIIEKRQSVAFWCNPISGHATLYWYQQILGQGPKLLIQFQNNGVVDDSQLPKDRFSAERLKGVDSTLKIQPAKLEDSAVYLCASSFMGRGDYTEAFFGQGTRLTVV.